This TCR gamma chain is drawn from a study of Vδ1+ human thymocytes (dated by TCRdb to between 2018 and 2020). General notes on the study: As a data resource, the study described the mRNA-level TRG and TRD CDR3 repertoires of highly purified Vdelta1+ thymocytes obtained from young children. The multiplex-based CDR3 amplicon strategy had previously been validated against 5'RACE-based CDR3 amplicon generation methods. General findings and caveats noted by the study authors: The use of highly purified populations and single-cell validation was advised by the authors, since misinterpretation of bulk repertoire data could be caused by unexpected Vdelta2 sequences. Although sort purity was high, about 20% of thymic TRD sequences were Vdelta2 (with a few Vdelta3), in contrast to the peripheral blood Vdelta1+ controls. In contrast to oligoclonal peripheral blood repertoires, thymic TRG and TRD repertoires appeared to be highly polyclonal with Gaussian CDR3 length distributions. Donors shared many TRG clonotypes (up to 6.9x10^3), but TRD repertoires were essentially private, with at most 120 shared. No clustering by age or sex was observed, so analyses did not stratify donors by these variables.

RNA was isolated using the RNeasy mini kit, and reverse transcription was performed with Superscript III. To generate the CDR3 amplicons, a multiplex PCR was run using pooled V-gene forward primers together with a constant-region reverse primer that carried Illumina adaptor overhangs. After gel purification, amplicons were indexed with Nextera index primers over around 8 extra PCR cycles and were then purified with AMPure XP beads. Sequencing of the libraries was done on an Illumina MiSeq using paired-end 250 bp reads, dual indexing and an approximately 21% PhiX spike-in. In the original analysis: Reads were quality checked with FastQC, and TRG read pairs were merged with ea-utils fastq-join. IMGT/HighV-QUEST was used to annotate sequences, retaining only productive sequences with an unambiguous V-gene assignment, and each clonotype was defined by an identical CDR3 sequence. For downstream analysis, VDJtools 1.1.1, tcR 2.2.3, Treemap and vegan Shannon diversity in R 3.4.4 were used. TCRdb called clones afresh from the public reads with CATT; identical DNA rows were later merged. For this entry, the V and J calls and clone size follow TCRdb and not the study's own pipeline. The sample table holds 8,500 to 13,000 gamma-chain clones, of which roughly two fifths were seen once. Of the sample, just under 2% is held by the ten largest clones.

Remarks on this clone: It lacks a known antigen. Nothing much larger sits one base from this clone, and base qualities are not available.

Its CDR3 holds 14 amino acids, cysteine through phenylalanine. Only the CDR3 part of the read is kept: 42 bases, read in frame from the first base. The CDR1 and CDR2 encoded by the germline V gene (reference sequence) are VTNTFY and YDVSTARD. Trimming removed 0 bases from V and 6 bases from J; the gene matches leave 8 bases unexplained. Thymic samples were depleted of alphabeta T cells, then CD3+ TCRVdelta1+ TCRVdelta2- thymocytes were FACS-sorted. The purity of the sorted Vdelta1+ thymocytes was between 98% and 99.6%. The thymic specimens were obtained from under ten paediatric patients, aged roughly 5 days to 16 months, who were having corrective cardiac surgery. Thymic tissue was dispersed, and mononuclear cells were isolated on a Histopaque-1077 density gradient. Staining used anti-TCRVdelta1 clone TS8.2, anti-TCRVdelta2 clone B6, anti-CD3 clone HIT3a and anti-TCRalphabeta clone IP26 antibodies.

Recombination linked TRGV3 to TRGJ1 or TRGJ2. Because TCRdb records no J gene, it was assigned here through a match of the DNA to germline. The material sequenced was Vdelta1+ gamma-delta thymocytes from the thymus. Explained via the paper, the cell subset or site label denotes: FACS-sorted CD3+ TCRalphabeta- TCRVdelta1+ TCRVdelta2- thymocytes. The receptor was derived from a boy younger than two who had congenital heart surgery. The nucleotide sequence reads as follows: TGTGCCACCTGGGACAGGCGGCTGGGTTATAAGAAACTCTTT. Translated, this is CATWDRRLGYKKLF.